The present T cell receptor beta chain was sequenced within a study of early T cells in non-severe SARS-CoV-2 infection listed by TCRdb under 2021. Turning to the overall study: TCR sequencing used bulk RNA from unsorted whole blood, so alpha and beta chains could not be paired.

Counted from cysteine to phenylalanine, this CDR3 has 15 amino acids. The sequence is cut down to CDR3 DNA, 45 bases in frame from base 1. The germline V gene encodes CDR1 SGHRS and CDR2 YFSETQ. V loses 2 bases of germline sequence and J loses 0 bases, and the interval between the two ends is 9 bases. This clonotype occurred a few times. It has no known antigen specificity. No base quality information exists; no much larger clone differs at one position. Set within a cohort of healthcare workers in London, UK, this nested case-control study involved weekly PCR testing of nasopharyngeal swabs along with blood sampling. Between 23 and 31 March 2020, the week of the UK lockdown, healthcare workers were enrolled and then followed up weekly for as long as 16 weeks. The paper as a whole reports these results and caveats: VDJdb matching was skewed toward anti-spike CD8 responses and likely underestimated virus-specific expansions by missing private and CD4 specificities.

Library preparation employed 5' RACE. The run used a NextSeq 500. The TCR library protocol attached unique molecular identifiers to individual cDNA molecules to correct for sequencing error and PCR bias. TCR alpha and beta chains were both sequenced, and the abundances of alpha and beta sequences in each sample were closely correlated with each other. Concerning the study's data processing: Decombinator V4 was used to perform V gene, J gene and CDR3 annotation of TCR sequences. Expanded TCRs were defined as changing significantly between any two time points under a Poisson model with p below 0.0001. TCR abundances were normalised to the total number of TCRs sequenced per sample and were expressed as counts per million. TRAV1-2 paired with TRAJ12, TRAJ20 or TRAJ33 defined MAIT TCRs, while TRAV10 paired with TRAJ18 defined iNKT TCRs. A search of VDJdb, accessed on 1 November 2021, was run for TCRs annotated to CMV, EBV and SARS-CoV-2, with TCRs annotated for multiple antigens excluded. Using fastp at Q25 and MiXCR, TCRdb reprocessed the public reads and kept productive beta chains. Rows merge per CDR3 protein into single entries with the most common DNA and genes. These V and J calls are TCRdb output, not the study's own analysis. This sample is represented by about 27,000 distinct CDR3 sequences; 5% to 5.5% of them were singletons. About 0.9% of the sample is held by the ten biggest clonotypes.

The sample comprised whole blood. The sequence was collected from an adult who was a healthcare worker with PCR-confirmed SARS-CoV-2 infection or an uninfected control (not recorded which). The V and J genes are TRBV5-1 and TRBJ2-4; no D gene is confidently identified. The DNA sequence is given as TGCGCCAGCAGCTTTTCGAAACTAGCCAAAAACATTCAGTACTTC. This yields the protein CASSFSKLAKNIQYF.